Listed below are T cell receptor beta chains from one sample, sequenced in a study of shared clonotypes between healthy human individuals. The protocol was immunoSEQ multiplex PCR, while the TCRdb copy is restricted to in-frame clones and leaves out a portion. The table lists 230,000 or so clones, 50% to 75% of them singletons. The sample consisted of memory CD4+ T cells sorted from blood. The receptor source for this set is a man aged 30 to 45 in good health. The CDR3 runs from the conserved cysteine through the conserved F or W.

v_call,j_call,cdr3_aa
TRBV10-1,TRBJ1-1,CASSDQGTPPTEAFF
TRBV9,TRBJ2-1,CASSVGTSGSSMNEQFF
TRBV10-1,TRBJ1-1,CASSGQFRTEAFF
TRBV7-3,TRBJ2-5,CASSRSDGTSGRETQYF
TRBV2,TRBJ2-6,CASAAEDSGANVLTF
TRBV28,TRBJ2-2,CASSLGGQGMFF
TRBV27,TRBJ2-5,CASSSQMQETQYF
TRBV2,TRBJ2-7,CASSTNSGLEQYF
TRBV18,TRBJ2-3,CASSPPLSTDTQYF
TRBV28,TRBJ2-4,CASSLGGLKNIQYF
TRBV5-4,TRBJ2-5,CASSPDRGGQETQYF
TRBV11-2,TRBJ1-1,CASSLVWGNRVTEAFF
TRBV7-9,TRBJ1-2,CASSPRRPGDRYGYTF
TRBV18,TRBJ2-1,CASSPDSSNEQFF
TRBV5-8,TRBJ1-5,CASSLFRQPQHF
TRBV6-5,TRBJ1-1,CASSGGGDTEAFF
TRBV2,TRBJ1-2,CASTRGVFYGYTF
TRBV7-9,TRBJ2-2,CASSLGAAGELFF
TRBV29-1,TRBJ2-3,CSVESQSDTQYF
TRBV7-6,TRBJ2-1,CASSYGNYNEQFF
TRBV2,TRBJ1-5,CASTYNQPQHF
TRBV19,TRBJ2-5,CASTAGGGETQYF
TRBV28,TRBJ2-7,CASRRGIYEQYF
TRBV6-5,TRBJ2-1,CASSYSAFGNEQFF
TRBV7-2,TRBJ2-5,CASSLSIQITGRQETQYF
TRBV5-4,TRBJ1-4,CASSLIGPTNEKLFF
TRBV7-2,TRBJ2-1,CASRSTGSVAGGLFF